Listed here are 21 T cell receptor beta chains from one sample, sequenced in a study of cytomegalovirus exposure and HLA in healthy donors. The PCR ran on 60 Vbeta and 13 Jbeta primers. Only in-frame clones appear in the TCRdb table, and some are missing; sequencing was by immunoSEQ multiplex PCR. The top ten hold less than 6.5% of the sample, which has roughly 130,000 clones, about 81% seen once. Sequenced input: PBMCs. Source of these receptors: a middle-aged woman in good health and CMV-seropositive.

The chain combines TRBV10-2 with TRBJ1-1; weak D call: TRBD1 (5 bases). The CDR3 runs 14 residues. From germline, CDR1 is WSHSY and CDR2 SAAADI. Trimming shortened V by 8 bases and J by 0 bases, and 13 bases separated the two germline ends. CDR3 sequence: CASDPGLMNTEAFF. The CDR3 DNA reads as TGCGCCAGCGACCCAGGGCTCATGAACACTGAAGCTTTCTTT.

The chain recombines TRBV19 with TRBJ2-7; 7 positions match TRBD1. The CDR3 length is 15 residues. Germline V gives CDR1 LNHDA, CDR2 SQIVND (reference sequence). The J segment lost 2 bases and the V segment lost 3 bases, leaving 7 bases of the junction unmatched. CDR3 loop: CASSISDRSPYEQYF. The CDR3 region has the DNA TGTGCCAGTAGTATTTCGGACAGGTCCCCCTACGAGCAGTACTTC.

The J gene is TRBJ1-1, the V gene TRBV10-2; the match to TRBD1 covers 7 bases. The CDR3 runs to 11 residues. V was pared by 8 bases and J by 7 bases, with 4 bases of the junction left unmatched. Germline values: CDR1 WSHSY, CDR2 SAAADI. The DNA for the CDR3 is TGCGCCAGCCAGACAGGGATTGAAGCTTTCTTT. Its protein product is CASQTGIEAFF.

The chain recombines TRBV7-9 with TRBJ2-6; D ambiguous. The CDR3 length is 17 residues. Looked up from germline, CDR1 is SEHNR and CDR2 is FQNEAQ (reference sequence). V lost 5 bases, J lost 0 bases, and 14 bases lay in between. The CDR3: CASSPPSSSSGANVLTF. The CDR3 DNA reads TGTGCCAGCAGCCCTCCCAGTTCTAGCTCTGGGGCCAACGTCCTGACTTTC. Full variable domain (outside the CDR3, taken from reference TRBV7-9 and TRBJ2-6): DTGVSQNPRHKITKRGQNVTFRCDPISEHNRLYWYRQTLGQGPEFLTYFQNEAQLEKSRLLSDRFSAERPKGSFSTLEIQRTEQGDSAMYLCASSPPSSSSGANVLTFGAGSRLTVL.

The genes are TRBV6-5 and TRBJ1-2; 7 nucleotides match TRBD1. Germline V CDR1 and CDR2: MNHEY, SVGAGI. V gave up 2 bases and J gave up 3 bases; unmatched junction bases: 3. There are 14 residues in the CDR3. The CDR3 region has the DNA TGTGCCAGCAGTTACGACAGGGTTCACTATGGCTACACCTTC. Its translation: CASSYDRVHYGYTF.

V is TRBV6-5 and J is TRBJ1-1, with unresolved D. The CDR3 length is 13 residues. The ends were cut back, 10 bases at V and 11 bases at J, with 23 bases in the middle. The V gene's germline CDR1 is MNHEY and CDR2 SVGAGI. CDR3 DNA: TGTGCCACCAGAAACCGAGCGGAGGGATCGGCTTTCTTT. The encoded protein is CATRNRAEGSAFF.

The chain recombines TRBV6-1 with TRBJ2-4; 10 nucleotides agree with TRBD1. Germline V gives CDR1 MNHNS, CDR2 SASEGT. V shed 0 bases, J shed 0 bases, and the junction held 14 bases outside the gene matches. This CDR3 contains 21 residues. The CDR3 DNA sequence: TGTGCCAGCAGTGAAGCTCGTCCCGGGACAGGGGTCTCCTTAGCCAAAAACATTCAGTACTTC. Protein: CASSEARPGTGVSLAKNIQYF.

The chain couples TRBV7-2 to TRBJ1-5; D not certain. Deletions cut 3 bases from V and 2 bases from J, with 11 bases between. Germline V gene data show CDR1 as SGHTA and CDR2 as FQGNSA. This CDR3 spans 15 amino acids. CDR3 sequence (DNA): TGTGCCAGCAGCTTGACGGGAGGTGGCAATCAGCCCCAGCATTTT. Protein product: CASSLTGGGNQPQHF.

This clone was recorded only once. The V and J genes are TRBV19 and TRBJ1-2, with a tentative D call TRBD1 (5 bases). The ends were cut back, 8 bases at V and 0 bases at J, with 16 bases in the middle. The CDR3 extends over 15 amino acids. The germline gives CDR1 LNHDA, CDR2 SQIVND (reference sequence). The CDR3 loop reads CASGTPKEANYGYTF. The CDR3 DNA reads TGTGCCAGTGGGACTCCGAAGGAAGCTAACTATGGCTACACCTTC.

The chain has TRBV18 and TRBJ2-2; 7 bases align to TRBD2. CDR1 and CDR2 from the germline V gene are KGHSH and LQKENI. The junction had 9 bases not matched to a gene; V was cut back by 2 bases and J by 6 bases. This CDR3 is 16 amino acids long. CDR3 nucleotides: TGTGCCAGCTCACCAGAGACTAGCATCTTACCCGGGGAGCTGTTTTTT. Amino acid sequence: CASSPETSILPGELFF.

In nucleotides, the CDR3 is TGTGCCAGCAGCAACTCGCGTCCTAACTATGGCTACACCTTC. Translation gives CASSNSRPNYGYTF. This chain uses TRBV28 with TRBJ1-2, with D unclear. This CDR3 is 14 amino acids long. Germline assignment: CDR1 MDHEN and CDR2 SYDVKM. V was clipped by 6 bases and J by 0 bases, with 11 bases between them.

The V gene is TRBV5-1, the J gene TRBJ1-3; 9 nucleotides line up with TRBD1. Germline loops: CDR1 SGHRS, CDR2 YFSETQ. V gave up 3 bases and J gave up 4 bases; unmatched junction bases: 2. The CDR3 contains 14 residues. The CDR3 region is CASSSGTGGNTIYF. CDR3 nucleotides: TGCGCCAGCAGCTCGGGGACAGGGGGAAACACCATATATTTT.

The chain couples TRBV27 to TRBJ2-5; D is unclear. The J call may be in error: the DNA end matches TRBJ2-7 better. The CDR3 covers 14 residues. Looked up from germline, CDR1 is MNHEY and CDR2 is SMNVEV (reference sequence). This CDR3 reads CASSLSPAGAEQYF. CDR3 sequence (DNA): TGTGCCAGCAGTTTATCTCCGGCCGGAGCCGAGCAGTACTTC.

Only one count was recorded for this clone. The chain links TRBV10-3 to TRBJ2-1, with a possible D match to TRBD1 (6 bases). The ends were cut back, 3 bases at V and 5 bases at J, with 8 bases in the middle. The CDR3 runs to 13 residues. The germline CDR1 and CDR2 sequences are ENHRY and SYGVKD. The CDR3 DNA sequence: TGTGCCATCAGTGACTACAGGGACAATGAGCAGTTCTTC. Translating gives CAISDYRDNEQFF.

The rearrangement links TRBV5-4 to TRBJ2-5; D is perhaps TRBD1 (5 bases). This CDR3 has 14 amino acids. V shed 3 bases and J shed 4 bases, with 13 bases lying between them. Per the germline V gene, CDR1 is SGHNT and CDR2 is YYREEE (reference sequence). In DNA, the CDR3 is TGTGCCAGCAGCTCCTGGCAGGGCGGAGAGACCCAGTACTTC. Translating it yields CASSSWQGGETQYF.

J is TRBJ2-3 and V is TRBV7-2; 11 bases agree with TRBD2. The CDR3 consists of 18 residues. Per germline, CDR1 SGHTA and CDR2 FQGNSA. The trim removed 1 base at V and 0 bases at J, leaving 6 bases unmatched. CDR3 DNA sequence: TGTGCCAGCAGCTTAGAGGTACTAGCGGGAGTTAGCACAGATACGCAGTATTTT. It codes for CASSLEVLAGVSTDTQYF.

The rearrangement links TRBV7-8 to TRBJ1-1, with 8 bases aligning to TRBD1. Germline CDR1 is SGHVS and CDR2 is FQNEAQ. Trimming cost V 2 bases and J 1 base; bases outside gene matches: 0. CDR3 length equals 14 residues. The CDR3, as DNA: TGTGCCAGCAGCTTAACAGGGGGGAACACTGAAGCTTTCTTT. Its protein product is CASSLTGGNTEAFF.

The chain has TRBV7-2 and TRBJ2-2; TRBD2 aligns across 9 bases. Germline trimming cut 5 bases from V and 0 bases from J; bases unmatched to any gene: 4. The CDR3 consists of 16 residues. CDR1 and CDR2 (germline): SGHTA, FQGNSA. The CDR3 nucleotides read TGTGCCAGCAGCCCCCCTAGCGGGGCGAACACCGGGGAGCTGTTTTTT. It translates to CASSPPSGANTGELFF. The full variable domain, completed using reference TRBV7-2 and TRBJ2-2, is GAGVSQSPSNKVTEKGKDVELRCDPISGHTALYWYRQSLGQGLEFLIYFQGNSAPDKSGLPSDRFSAERTGGSVSTLTIQRTQQEDSAVYLCASSPPSGANTGELFFGEGSRLTVL.

The V and J genes are TRBV7-2 and TRBJ2-4, with no clear D. CDR3 length equals 13 residues. From germline, CDR1 is SGHTA and CDR2 FQGNSA. The V and J ends lost 5 bases and 6 bases respectively, with 11 bases between them. Here the CDR3 DNA reads TGTGCCAGCAGCCCCCGTCTCAGAAACATTCAGTACTTC. As protein: CASSPRLRNIQYF. The full variable domain, completed using reference TRBV7-2 and TRBJ2-4, is GAGVSQSPSNKVTEKGKDVELRCDPISGHTALYWYRQSLGQGLEFLIYFQGNSAPDKSGLPSDRFSAERTGGSVSTLTIQRTQQEDSAVYLCASSPRLRNIQYFGAGTRLSVL.

The chain is built from TRBV28 and TRBJ2-2; D gene unclear. Per germline, CDR1 MDHEN and CDR2 SYDVKM. This CDR3 has 16 amino acids. Trimming left V 2 bases short and J 3 bases short, with 13 bases between. CDR3 bases: TGTGCCAGCAGTTTACCCTCTGAGGAATACACCGGGGAGCTGTTTTTT. Its translation is CASSLPSEEYTGELFF.

CDR3 in amino acids: CASSQEGGGFYEQYF. CDR3 bases: TGTGCCAGCAGCCAAGAGGGCGGGGGGTTTTACGAGCAGTACTTC. The chain recombines TRBV4-2 with TRBJ2-7; 8 nucleotides align to TRBD2. The V gene end was trimmed by 0 bases and the J gene end by 4 bases; junction bases not matched to a gene: 5. Germline V gene data show CDR1 as LGHNA and CDR2 as YNFKEQ. The CDR3 has 15 amino acids.